A single sample is the source of the 25 T cell receptor beta chains below, sequenced in a study of blood T cell repertoires in COVID-19 (dated by TCRdb to about 2020). Preparation of the library involved the immunoSEQ multiplex PCR assay. TCRdb took over this immuneACCESS table, retaining in-frame rearrangements with V and J assigned. Such tables are incomplete; in checked studies, under half of the missing clones stem from an unresolved V gene, and the remainder is unexplained. Recorded for this sample are 110,000 or so clones; roughly nine tenths of them occurred a single time. The ten largest make up around 30% of the sample. The sequencing input was peripheral blood. The source is a man aged 65-85 years with active or convalescent COVID-19.

CDR3 bases: TGTGCTAGTGGTTTCGGGACTGACAATGAGCAGTTCTTC. Translating gives CASGFGTDNEQFF. This chain connects TRBV12-5 to TRBJ2-1, with D possibly TRBD2 on 6 matching bases. The V and J ends lost 3 bases and 5 bases respectively, with 8 bases between them. The CDR3 sequence is 13 residues long. The germline V gene has CDR1 LGHNT and CDR2 FRNRAP.

J is TRBJ2-1 and V is TRBV6-6, with TRBD1 as a possible D gene (6 bases). Looked up from germline, CDR1 is MNHNY and CDR2 is SVGAGI (reference sequence). The length of the CDR3 is 14 residues. V was shortened by 4 bases and J by 6 bases, with 13 bases between the two germline ends. CDR3 nucleotides: TGTGCCAGCAGTTTTTCCTCAGGGGCCAATGAGCAGTTCTTC. Translation: CASSFSSGANEQFF.

V usage is TRBV29-1 and J usage is TRBJ2-7, with 7 bases that match TRBD1. CDR1 is SQVTM, CDR2 ANQGSEA, per germline. V gave up 2 bases and J gave up 1 base; unmatched junction bases: 5. This CDR3 has 14 amino acids. In DNA form, the CDR3 reads TGCAGCGTTGAAACAGGGGATGAGTCCTACGAGCAGTACTTC. Protein product: CSVETGDESYEQYF.

This chain joins TRBV5-1 and TRBJ2-1; TRBD2 matches at 14 bases. CDR1 and CDR2 (germline): SGHRS, YFSETQ. Trimming at V came to 6 bases and at J to 8 bases, leaving 7 bases not matched to a gene. The CDR3 is 15 residues long. The CDR3 DNA reads as TGCGCCAGCATCCCCGGGACTAGCGGGAGCGATGAGCAGTTCTTC. As protein: CASIPGTSGSDEQFF.

This sequence joins TRBV15 and TRBJ2-5; 8 bases are shared with TRBD1. Trimming removed 0 bases from V and 5 bases from J; junction bases left unmatched: 2. CDR1 is LNHNV, CDR2 YYDKDF, per germline (reference sequence). The CDR3 is 14 amino acids. Here the CDR3 DNA reads TGTGCCACCAGCAGAGACAGGGGGCTGGAGACCCAGTACTTC. Its protein product is CATSRDRGLETQYF.

This rearrangement joins TRBV28 to TRBJ1-5; D unresolved. There are 11 residues in the CDR3. CDR1 and CDR2 (germline): MDHEN, SYDVKM. V was cut by 8 bases and J by 11 bases, with 13 bases left in between. DNA of the CDR3: TGTGCCAGCTTAGGAGGTTGGACCCAGCATTTT. It is translated as CASLGGWTQHF.

This clone was seen only a few times. V is TRBV3-1 (or the pseudogene TRBV3-2) and J is TRBJ2-1; 9 nucleotides line up with TRBD2. The V segment lost 4 bases and the J segment 10 bases; nucleotides outside the gene matches: 8. This CDR3 spans 14 amino acids. From germline, CDR1 is LGHDT and CDR2 YNNKEL (reference sequence). CDR3 bases: TGTGCCAGCAGCCCTCTGTCGCGGGAGGGGGAGCAGTTCTTC. This gives the protein CASSPLSREGEQFF.

The V call is TRBV5-8, the J call TRBJ2-1, with 11 bases identical to TRBD2. Unmatched junction bases numbered 9, after V lost 4 bases and J lost 12 bases. The germline gives CDR1 SGHTS, CDR2 YDEGEE. CDR3 length equals 14 residues. In DNA form, the CDR3 reads TGTGCCAGCAGCCCCGGGACTAGCGGCGATGGGCAGTTCTTC. It translates to CASSPGTSGDGQFF.

The chain joins TRBV6-5 to TRBJ2-5, with 7 bases aligning to TRBD2. J lost 3 bases, V lost 5 bases, and 3 bases had no gene match. CDR1 and CDR2 from the germline V gene are MNHEY and SVGAGI. The CDR3 sequence is 13 residues long. CDR3 loop: CASSPGTKETQYF. The CDR3 DNA is TGTGCCAGCAGTCCTGGGACTAAAGAGACCCAGTACTTC.

The V gene is TRBV19, the J gene TRBJ2-7; 7 positions agree with TRBD2. V was clipped by 3 bases and J by 3 bases; unmatched bases: 8. CDR1 is LNHDA and CDR2 is SQIVND in the germline V gene (reference sequence). This CDR3 has 15 amino acids. The CDR3 reads CASSMVGRAVYEQYF. In DNA form, the CDR3 reads TGTGCCAGTAGTATGGTTGGGAGGGCCGTCTACGAGCAGTACTTC.

This clone was recorded only once. This rearrangement joins TRBV29-1 to TRBJ2-1; 12 positions agree with TRBD1. The J segment lost 8 bases and the V segment lost 5 bases, leaving 16 bases of the junction unmatched. CDR1 is SQVTM, CDR2 ANQGSEA, per germline. The CDR3 contains 17 residues. The CDR3 is CSVKGTGGDRGGDEQFF. Written as DNA, the CDR3 is TGCAGCGTTAAAGGGACAGGGGGCGATCGGGGTGGTGATGAGCAGTTCTTC.

The chain uses TRBV24-1 and TRBJ2-1; 9 bases line up with TRBD1. Unmatched junction bases numbered 13, after V lost 2 bases and J lost 15 bases. The CDR3 spans 15 residues. Germline CDR1 and CDR2: KGHDR and SFDVKD. The CDR3 here is CATSDSLTLTGGRFF. Written as DNA, the CDR3 is TGTGCCACCAGTGATTCCCTGACCCTAACAGGGGGCCGGTTCTTC.

This chain links TRBV11-2 with TRBJ2-5, with 8 positions matching TRBD2. The CDR3 runs 15 residues. The junction had 9 bases not matched to a gene; V was cut back by 5 bases and J by 4 bases. Germline CDR1 is SGHAT and CDR2 is FQNNGV. CDR3 in amino acids: CASSRRGEFGETQYF. The DNA of the CDR3 is TGTGCCAGCAGCCGGCGGGGGGAGTTTGGAGAGACCCAGTACTTC.

The J gene is TRBJ1-6, the V gene TRBV27; TRBD1 is a possible D gene (5 bases). The V end was cut by 3 bases, the J end by 6 bases, with 9 bases between. This CDR3 region has 14 residues. Per the germline V gene, CDR1 is MNHEY and CDR2 is SMNVEV (reference sequence). The CDR3 reads CASSFRQFNSPLHF. DNA for the CDR3: TGTGCCAGCAGTTTCCGACAGTTTAATTCACCCCTCCACTTT.

The chain employs TRBV28 and TRBJ1-2, with 10 bases lining up with TRBD1. V lost 5 bases to trimming and J lost 7 bases; unmatched junction nucleotides: 13. The germline V gene has CDR1 MDHEN and CDR2 SYDVKM. The CDR3 length is 16 residues. CDR3 region: CASSPSPTGGAGGYTF. Written as DNA, the CDR3 is TGTGCCAGCAGTCCGAGCCCGACAGGGGGCGCGGGTGGCTACACCTTC.

The rearrangement uses TRBV28 and TRBJ2-5; TRBD1 might be the D (6 bases). Trimming stripped 5 bases from V and 4 bases from J, with 20 bases between. Germline-derived CDR1 and CDR2 are MDHEN and SYDVKM. The CDR3 totals 16 residues. Written as DNA, the CDR3 is TGTGCCAGCAGTCCAACCAGGGGCGTAGGGACAGAGACCCAGTACTTC. Amino acids: CASSPTRGVGTETQYF.

This chain links TRBV6-4 with TRBJ2-3; D possibly corresponds to TRBD1 (6 bases). The ends were cut back, 6 bases at V and 0 bases at J, with 13 bases in the middle. Germline-derived CDR1 and CDR2 are MRHNA and SNTAGT. The CDR3 has 15 amino acids. CDR3 sequence reads: CASSLLGGSTDTQYF. The DNA for the CDR3 is TGTGCCAGCAGCTTACTAGGGGGTAGCACAGATACGCAGTATTTT.

The chain employs TRBV5-1 and TRBJ2-1, with a possible D match to TRBD2 (6 bases). CDR1 is SGHRS, CDR2 YFSETQ, per germline. The V end lost 4 bases, the J end lost 8 bases, and 13 bases lay between the germline ends. The CDR3 spans 13 residues. The CDR3 sequence is CASSTTRGDEQFF. The CDR3 DNA reads as TGCGCCAGCAGCACGACTAGGGGCGATGAGCAGTTCTTC.

The chain carries TRBV19 and TRBJ2-3; TRBD1 aligns across 8 bases. The CDR3 runs 15 residues. Germline-derived CDR1 and CDR2 are LNHDA and SQIVND (reference sequence). V lost 6 bases and J lost 3; bases outside the gene matches: 8. The CDR3 protein is CASSPGTGKTDTQYF. The CDR3, as DNA: TGTGCCAGTAGCCCGGGGACAGGCAAAACAGATACGCAGTATTTT. Variable domain in full (rest from reference TRBV19 and TRBJ2-3): DGGITQSPKYLFRKEGQNVTLSCEQNLNHDAMYWYRQDPGQGLRLIYYSQIVNDFQKGDIAEGYSVSREKKESFPLTVTSAQKNPTAFYLCASSPGTGKTDTQYFGPGTRLTVL.

The gene calls are TRBV9 and TRBJ2-1; tentative D call: TRBD1 (5 bases). The V end was cut by 0 bases, the J end by 6 bases, with 13 bases between. The germline V gene has CDR1 SGDLS and CDR2 YYNGEE. This CDR3 comprises 15 residues. The CDR3 sequence is CASSVVPGLANEQFF. The CDR3 nucleotides are TGTGCCAGCAGCGTAGTACCAGGGTTGGCCAATGAGCAGTTCTTC.

The gene calls are TRBV7-2 and TRBJ2-7; 7 bases line up with TRBD1. With V trimmed by 2 bases and J by 5 bases, 12 bases remained unmatched. The CDR3 loop spans 16 amino acids. Looked up from germline, CDR1 is SGHTA and CDR2 is FQGNSA. CDR3 sequence (DNA): TGTGCCAGCAGCTTAATCACAGGGGTCCTCCCCAACGAGCAGTACTTC. Its protein is CASSLITGVLPNEQYF.

The J gene is TRBJ2-5, the V gene TRBV27; weak D call: TRBD1 (5 bases). V shed 8 bases and J shed 5 bases, with 21 bases lying between them. The CDR3 is 15 amino acids. CDR1 and CDR2 (germline): MNHEY, SMNVEV (reference sequence). CDR3 amino acids: CASDSRARVIETQYF. CDR3 in DNA: TGTGCCAGCGACTCACGGGCCAGGGTTATTGAGACCCAGTACTTC.

This clone was counted once. The chain uses TRBV11-2 and TRBJ1-2, with unresolved D. Between the trimmed V and J ends, which lost 5 bases and 2 bases, there was a span of 9 bases. CDR3 length: 13 amino acids. CDR1 is SGHAT, CDR2 FQNNGV, per germline. This CDR3 reads CASSATANYGYTF. The CDR3 nucleotides are TGTGCCAGCAGCGCAACAGCCAACTATGGCTACACCTTC.

The V gene is TRBV7-9, the J gene TRBJ1-5; TRBD1 agrees at 10 bases. The junction had 13 bases not matched to a gene; V was cut back by 5 bases and J by 6 bases. CDR1 is SEHNR and CDR2 is FQNEAQ in the germline V gene (reference sequence). CDR3 length equals 17 residues. CDR3 residues: CASSPAGTGARVQPQHF. DNA for the CDR3: TGTGCCAGCAGCCCCGCCGGGACAGGGGCCAGAGTTCAGCCCCAGCATTTT.

The gene calls are TRBV5-8 and TRBJ2-7; D is unresolved. Looked up from germline, CDR1 is SGHTS and CDR2 is YDEGEE. V lost 5 bases and J 2 bases, leaving 5 bases between the germline ends. This CDR3 comprises 11 residues. The CDR3 loop reads CASSFTYEQYF. CDR3 nucleotide sequence: TGTGCCAGCAGTTTTACCTACGAGCAGTACTTC.